The sequence of this T cell receptor beta chain was determined in a study of T cells in Graves' hyperthyroidism and ophthalmopathy. Whole-study findings and limits: In blood, most of the thyroid clonotypes expanded above 0.001 were also present. A model built on 13 V-J features separated ophthalmopathy from stable hyperthyroidism.

This clonotype was found a few times. The antigen remains unidentified. J was trimmed by 4 bases and V by 3 bases; bases with no gene match: 11. Germline CDR1 reads SGHNT; CDR2 reads YYREEE (reference sequence). CDR3 length: 16 amino acids. Using RNA transcripts as the source, TCR beta CDR3 regions were amplified. The HTBI primer set served for first-round RT-PCR of the TCR CDR3. MiXCR, applied by TCRdb to the multiplex PCR reads, yields one record per CDR3 protein. The table records some 300,000 distinct CDR3 sequences, around 16% of them present only once. The specimen sequenced was blood. This TCR was sampled from a man aged 25-45 years with Graves' hyperthyroidism. The rearrangement joins TRBV5-4 to TRBJ2-7, with 9 nucleotides matching TRBD2. The CDR3 DNA follows: TGTGCCAGCAGCTCCTCGGGGCTAGCGGGAAGATACGAGCAGTACTTC. Amino acid sequence: CASSSSGLAGRYEQYF.